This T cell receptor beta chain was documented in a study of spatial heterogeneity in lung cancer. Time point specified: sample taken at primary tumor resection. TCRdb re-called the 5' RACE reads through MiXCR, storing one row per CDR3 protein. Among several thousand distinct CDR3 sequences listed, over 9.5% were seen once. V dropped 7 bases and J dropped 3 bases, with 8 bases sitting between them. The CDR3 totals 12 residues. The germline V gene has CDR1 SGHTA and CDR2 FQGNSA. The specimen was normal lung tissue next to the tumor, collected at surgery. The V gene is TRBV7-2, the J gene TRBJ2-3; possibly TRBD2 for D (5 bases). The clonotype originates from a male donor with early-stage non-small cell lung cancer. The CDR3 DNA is TGTGCCAGCACGGACTCGACAGATACGCAGTATTTT. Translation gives CASTDSTDTQYF.